This T cell receptor (beta chain) was captured in a study of blood T cells in healthy people across ages. V shed 1 base, J shed 0 bases, and the junction held 5 bases outside the gene matches. Per germline, CDR1 DFQATT and CDR2 SNEGSKA (reference sequence). The CDR3 length is 16 residues. Next came a second PCR, run for about 6 to 11 cycles, which used a sample-barcoded 5' primer along with a J-beta primer mix. Every cDNA molecule carried a tag from a template-switch adaptor bearing 12 random nucleotides. TCRdb reanalysed the 5' RACE reads using MiXCR and keeps one entry per CDR3 protein. The sample lists some 1.7 million distinct CDR3 sequences, 28% seen once, with 6.5% to 8.5% in the top ten. The extraction recovered at least 5 micrograms of total RNA per sample. This clonotype was found a few times. No antigen is known for it. General study points: Strongly correlated with naive T cell percentage was TCR beta diversity.

V usage is TRBV20-1 and J usage is TRBJ1-1, with 10 bases aligning to TRBD1. The sequence was collected from a woman aged 25-40 years in good health. The specimen was blood. The CDR3 loop reads CSARAYGQGVNTEAFF. The CDR3 nucleotides read TGCAGTGCTAGAGCCTACGGACAGGGGGTGAACACTGAAGCTTTCTTT.